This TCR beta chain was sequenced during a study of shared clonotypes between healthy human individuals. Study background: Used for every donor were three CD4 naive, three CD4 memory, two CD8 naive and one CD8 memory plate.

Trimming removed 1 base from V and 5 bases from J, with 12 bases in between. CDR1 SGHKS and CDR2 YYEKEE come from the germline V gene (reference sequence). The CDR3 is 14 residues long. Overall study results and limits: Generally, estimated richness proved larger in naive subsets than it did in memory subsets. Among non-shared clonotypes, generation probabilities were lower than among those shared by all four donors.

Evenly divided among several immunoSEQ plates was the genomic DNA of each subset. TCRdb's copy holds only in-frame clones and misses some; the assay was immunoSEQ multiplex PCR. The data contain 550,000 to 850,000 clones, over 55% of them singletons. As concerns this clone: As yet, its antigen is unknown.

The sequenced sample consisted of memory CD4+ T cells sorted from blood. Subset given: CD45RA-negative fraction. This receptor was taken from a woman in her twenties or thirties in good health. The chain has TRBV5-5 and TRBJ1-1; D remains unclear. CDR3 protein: CASSLYEARTEAFF. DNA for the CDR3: TGTGCCAGCAGCTTGTATGAGGCCAGGACTGAAGCTTTCTTT.